Each of the 19 T cell receptor beta chains below was sequenced from the same sample in a study of shared T cell receptors in the human thymus. Profiled with immunoSEQ multiplex PCR; TCRdb holds only in-frame clones, not every one. The sample yields approximately 760,000 clones, 80% to 90% seen once. This sample also belongs to another study, concerning human thymus T cells.

Material: thymocytes. The receptors originated from a girl in the first two years of life with a congenital heart defect.

This clone was observed a few times. This chain links TRBV19 with TRBJ1-3; D is perhaps TRBD1 (5 bases). Germline CDR1 LNHDA, CDR2 SQIVND (reference sequence). This CDR3 spans 17 amino acids. Trimming removed 3 bases at V and 1 base at J, with 16 bases between. The CDR3 DNA sequence: TGTGCCAGTAGTATCGGGCCCAAAGGGGTTTCTGGAAACACCATATATTTT. Translating it yields CASSIGPKGVSGNTIYF.

The chain carries TRBV12-5 and TRBJ2-7; perhaps TRBD1 as D (6 bases). Germline V gives CDR1 LGHNT, CDR2 FRNRAP. There are 14 residues in the CDR3. V dropped 7 bases and J dropped 4 bases, with 17 bases sitting between them. The DNA for the CDR3 is TGTGCTAGTGCCGGGACACCCGTCGGTTACGAGCAGTACTTC. Protein product: CASAGTPVGYEQYF. Supplemented by reference TRBV12-5 and TRBJ2-7, the full variable domain reads DARVTQTPRHKVTEMGQEVTMRCQPILGHNTVFWYRQTMMQGLELLAYFRNRAPLDDSGMPKDRFSAEMPDATLATLKIQPSEPRDSAVYFCASAGTPVGYEQYFGPGTRLTVT.

This clone was counted a few times. The chain is built from TRBV7-7 and TRBJ2-1; D remains ambiguous. CDR1 is SSHAT, CDR2 FNYEAQ, per germline (reference sequence). Deletions cut 4 bases from V and 10 bases from J, with 14 bases between. The CDR3 is made up of 13 amino acids. The CDR3: CASSSKTSYEQFF. The CDR3 coding sequence is TGTGCCAGCAGCTCGAAAACCTCCTACGAGCAGTTCTTC. The entire variable domain, with the rest obtained from reference TRBV7-7 and TRBJ2-1, is as follows: GAGVSQSPRYKVTKRGQDVTLRCDPISSHATLYWYQQALGQGPEFLTYFNYEAQPDKSGLPSDRFSAERPEGSISTLTIQRTEQRDSAMYRCASSSKTSYEQFFGPGTRLTVL.

This clone was counted a single time. The V call is TRBV30, the J call TRBJ1-2; D remains ambiguous. The V gene lost 2 bases and the J gene lost 4 bases, with 23 bases spanning the gap. The CDR3 is 17 amino acids. CDR1 and CDR2 from the germline V gene are GTSNPN and SVGIG (reference sequence). CDR3 loop: CAWSRNRGRAFVYGYTF. In DNA form, the CDR3 reads TGTGCCTGGAGTAGGAATCGTGGGAGGGCGTTTGTCTATGGCTACACCTTC.

The J gene is TRBJ2-7, the V gene TRBV10-3; 7 nucleotides line up with TRBD2. CDR3 length: 13 residues. Germline CDR1 reads ENHRY; CDR2 reads SYGVKD. V was pared by 11 bases and J by 7 bases, with 14 bases of the junction left unmatched. The CDR3 protein is CAVGRGPGWEQYF. The CDR3 nucleotides are TGTGCCGTGGGGAGGGGCCCTGGGTGGGAGCAGTACTTC.

This clone was observed once. V and J are TRBV30 and TRBJ1-5; possible D gene TRBD1, 6 bases. Germline V lookup: CDR1 GTSNPN, CDR2 SVGIG (reference sequence). The ends were cut back, 2 bases at V and 6 bases at J, with 17 bases in the middle. The CDR3 has 15 residues. The CDR3 region is CAWSSPQGRIQPQHF. Written as DNA, the CDR3 is TGTGCCTGGAGTTCCCCACAGGGTCGCATTCAGCCCCAGCATTTT.

V gene TRBV6-6 combines with J gene TRBJ1-4; D gene ambiguous. Trimming took 0 bases from V and 3 from J, leaving 11 bases between them. This CDR3 has 16 amino acids. The germline CDR1 and CDR2 sequences are MNHNY and SVGAGI (reference sequence). CDR3 residues: CASSYSGGRPNEKLFF. CDR3 bases: TGTGCCAGCAGTTACTCGGGAGGCAGGCCTAATGAAAAACTGTTTTTT.

The V gene is TRBV19, the J gene TRBJ1-5; TRBD1 matches 8 bases. Trimming at V came to 5 bases and at J to 0 bases, leaving 12 bases not matched to a gene. The CDR3 has 18 amino acids. The germline CDR1 and CDR2 sequences are LNHDA and SQIVND (reference sequence). CDR3 coding DNA: TGTGCCAGTAGTTCCTCCTTACAGGGGGAATCTAGCAATCAGCCCCAGCATTTT. The encoded protein is CASSSSLQGESSNQPQHF. The whole variable domain, remainder taken from reference TRBV19 and TRBJ1-5, is DGGITQSPKYLFRKEGQNVTLSCEQNLNHDAMYWYRQDPGQGLRLIYYSQIVNDFQKGDIAEGYSVSREKKESFPLTVTSAQKNPTAFYLCASSSSLQGESSNQPQHFGDGTRLSIL.

On this clone itself: Compared with germline, one end of the junction differs, possibly owing to a read error. Other DNA sequences from this sample encode an identical CDR3 as well. The CDR3 is CASSLRGANNSPLHF. The CDR3 bases are TGTGCCAGCAGCTTGCGGGGGGCTAATAATTCCCCCCTCCACTTT. This chain joins TRBV11-2 and TRBJ1-6; D is possibly TRBD1 (6 bases). Germline V gene data show CDR1 as SGHAT and CDR2 as FQNNGV. There are 15 residues in the CDR3.

The chain combines TRBV6-1 with TRBJ1-2, with D perhaps matching TRBD1 (5 bases). V was cut by 4 bases and J by 5 bases, with 26 bases left in between. CDR3 length: 18 amino acids. Germline V gene lookup returns CDR1 MNHNS and CDR2 SASEGT. DNA of the CDR3: TGTGCCAGCAGTGTACACCGACTAGACACCTCTGAGGGGTATGGCTACACCTTC. Amino acids: CASSVHRLDTSEGYGYTF.

In its sample, this clone was seen once. The chain combines TRBV11-2 with TRBJ2-7; maybe TRBD2 (5 bases). Trimming took off 4 bases at V and 3 bases at J, with 22 bases between the two ends. The CDR3 sequence is 17 residues long. Looked up from germline, CDR1 is SGHAT and CDR2 is FQNNGV. CDR3 region: CASSCSEDVKPDYEQYF. The CDR3 DNA sequence: TGTGCCAGCAGCTGTAGCGAGGACGTAAAGCCGGACTACGAGCAGTACTTC.

The V and J genes are TRBV10-2 and TRBJ1-5; TRBD1 agrees at 10 bases. CDR3 size: 15 residues. V shed 6 bases and J 2 bases; nucleotides not matched to a gene: 4. CDR1 is WSHSY and CDR2 is SAAADI in the germline V gene. DNA of the CDR3: TGCGCCAGCAGGGGGACAGGGGCCGGCAATCAGCCCCAGCATTTT. Amino acid sequence: CASRGTGAGNQPQHF.

The rearrangement uses TRBV19 and TRBJ2-2, with D possibly matching TRBD2 (5 bases). Germline V gene data show CDR1 as LNHDA and CDR2 as SQIVND (reference sequence). The CDR3 is 14 residues long. V was clipped by 1 base and J by 7 bases, with 10 bases between them. The CDR3 is CASSIVRGSGELFF. For the CDR3, the DNA is TGTGCCAGTAGTATAGTACGGGGAAGCGGGGAGCTGTTTTTT.

The sample holds a few counts of this clone. V is TRBV9 and J is TRBJ1-1, with TRBD1 identical over 10 bases. The CDR3 is 18 residues long. Unmatched junction bases numbered 10, after V lost 2 bases and J lost 0 bases. Germline values: CDR1 SGDLS, CDR2 YYNGEE. Here the CDR3 DNA reads TGTGCCAGCAGCGTCCTAGACAGGGGGCATAAACTGAACACTGAAGCTTTCTTT. Translated, it gives CASSVLDRGHKLNTEAFF.

The rearrangement joins TRBV30 to TRBJ1-2, with D possibly matching TRBD1 (6 bases). V shed 3 bases and J shed 6 bases, with 23 bases lying between them. The CDR3 is made up of 16 amino acids. Germline lookup yields CDR1 GTSNPN and CDR2 SVGIG (reference sequence). The CDR3 spells CAWSDPGHIIPHGYTF. The CDR3 DNA reads TGTGCCTGGAGCGACCCGGGACATATAATACCCCATGGCTACACCTTC.

The chain couples TRBV29-1 to TRBJ1-2; D is unclear. The CDR3 is 15 amino acids. Trimming took 3 bases from V and 3 from J, leaving 17 bases between them. Germline CDR1 SQVTM, CDR2 ANQGSEA. The chain's CDR3 is CSVDWKQSFYYGYTF. The CDR3, as DNA: TGCAGCGTTGATTGGAAACAGAGCTTTTACTATGGCTACACCTTC. Looking up the rest from reference TRBV29-1 and TRBJ1-2 gives the full variable domain: SAVISQKPSRDICQRGTSLTIQCQVDSQVTMMFWYRQQPGQSLTLIATANQGSEATYESGFVIDKFPISRPNLTFSTLTVSNMSPEDSSIYLCSVDWKQSFYYGYTFGSGTRLTVV.

The CDR3: CSVVGRGSSYNEQFF. The CDR3 bases are TGCAGCGTTGTGGGGCGGGGAAGCTCCTACAATGAGCAGTTCTTC. The chain is built from TRBV29-1 and TRBJ2-1, with D tentatively TRBD2 (6 bases). V lost 4 bases to trimming and J lost 0 bases, with 13 bases between them. CDR3 size: 15 residues. The germline CDR1 and CDR2 sequences are SQVTM and ANQGSEA.

V is TRBV4-1 and J is TRBJ2-7; 9 nucleotides match TRBD1. From germline, CDR1 is MGHRA and CDR2 YSYEKL. The J segment lost 1 base and the V segment lost 6 bases, leaving 7 bases of the junction unmatched. The CDR3 covers 15 residues. The CDR3: CASSPGQGRSYEQYF. The CDR3 DNA is TGCGCCAGCAGTCCCGGACAGGGGAGGTCCTACGAGCAGTACTTC.

V and J are TRBV27 and TRBJ2-7; 9 positions match TRBD1. Germline V gene sequence: CDR1 MNHEY, CDR2 SMNVEV (reference sequence). The CDR3 covers 15 residues. Germline trimming cut 7 bases from V and 5 bases from J; bases unmatched to any gene: 12. DNA for the CDR3: TGTGCCAGCACCTCGCTGGGGGACAGGGCACACGAGCAGTACTTC. Residues: CASTSLGDRAHEQYF.